Listed below are T cell receptor beta chains from one sample, sequenced in a study of cytomegalovirus exposure and HLA in healthy donors. Libraries were prepared by immunoSEQ multiplex PCR; TCRdb keeps only in-frame clonotypes and omits some of them. The sample shows about 140,000 clones, over 70% of them seen only once. The sample consisted of PBMCs. These TCRs come from a middle-aged man in good health and CMV-seronegative. The CDR3 runs from the conserved cysteine through the conserved F or W. A D gene is named only where the DNA matches it firmly. A row's size may be missing; if present it is once, few, many or a size class.

D: TRBD1; size: -; J: TRBJ2-7; V: TRBV7-9; DNA: TGTGCCAGCAGCTCCTCCGGGACAGGGGTGATGTACGAGCAGTACTTC; CDR3: CASSSSGTGVMYEQYF
D: -; size: -; J: TRBJ1-2; V: TRBV7-2; DNA: TGTGCCAGCAGCTCCTCCAGGGAAAGGAACTATGGCTACACCTTC; CDR3: CASSSSRERNYGYTF
D: TRBD2; size: -; J: TRBJ2-3; V: TRBV13; DNA: TGTGCCAGCAGCTTAGCTAGCGGGGGTGCTAGAAGCACAGATACGCAGTATTTT; CDR3: CASSLASGGARSTDTQYF
D: -; size: once; J: TRBJ2-2; V: TRBV18; DNA: TGTGCCAGCTCACCCCTGAACACCGGGGAGCTGTTTTTT; CDR3: CASSPLNTGELFF
D: -; size: -; J: TRBJ1-5; V: TRBV27; DNA: TGTGCCAGCAGTTTAGCAGGGCCCAATCAGCCCCAGCATTTT; CDR3: CASSLAGPNQPQHF
D: TRBD1; size: -; J: TRBJ1-1; V: TRBV28; DNA: TGTGCCAGCAGTTTAGCGGGACAGGCCGCCAACACTGAAGCTTTCTTT; CDR3: CASSLAGQAANTEAFF
D: -; size: -; J: TRBJ1-3; V: TRBV18; DNA: TGTGCCAGCTCACAGACGGACACCCAAGCTGGAAACACCATATATTTT; CDR3: CASSQTDTQAGNTIYF
D: -; size: -; J: TRBJ1-1; V: TRBV5-4; DNA: TGTGCCAGCAGCGACGTCCATAGCTACACTGAAGCTTTCTTT; CDR3: CASSDVHSYTEAFF
D: -; size: -; J: TRBJ2-2; V: TRBV7-3; DNA: TGTGCCAGCAGCTTAAGATTGGGCTTTAACACCGGGGAGCTGTTTTTT; CDR3: CASSLRLGFNTGELFF
D: TRBD2; size: few; J: TRBJ2-5; V: TRBV5-6; DNA: TGTGCCAGTATGACTAGCTTGGAGACCCAGTACTTC; CDR3: CASMTSLETQYF
D: -; size: -; J: TRBJ2-6; V: TRBV5-1; DNA: TGCGCCAGCAGACAGGGAACTACTGGGGCCAACGTCCTGACTTTC; CDR3: CASRQGTTGANVLTF
D: TRBD1; size: -; J: TRBJ1-2; V: TRBV6-6; DNA: TGTGCCAGCAGTTACGACAGGGAAAGGGGCTACACCTTC; CDR3: CASSYDRERGYTF
D: -; size: -; J: TRBJ2-1; V: TRBV9; DNA: TGTGCCAGCAGCGTAAGGGCAGGGAGGAACAATGAGCAGTTCTTC; CDR3: CASSVRAGRNNEQFF
D: TRBD1; size: -; J: TRBJ1-5; V: TRBV11-2; DNA: TGTGCCAGCAGCCGGACAGGGAGCAATCAGCCCCAGCATTTT; CDR3: CASSRTGSNQPQHF
D: -; size: -; J: TRBJ1-2; V: TRBV10-3; DNA: TGTGCCATCAGTGAGCCTTTAACACCCACTAACTATGGCTACACCTTC; CDR3: CAISEPLTPTNYGYTF
D: TRBD1; size: -; J: TRBJ2-7; V: TRBV2; DNA: TGTGCCAGCAGAGGGACAGTCCTCTCCTACGAGCAGTACTTC; CDR3: CASRGTVLSYEQYF
D: -; size: -; J: TRBJ2-7; V: TRBV9; DNA: TGTGCCAGCAGCGTAGACGGGGGACAGCACTCGGCCGAGCAGTACTTC; CDR3: CASSVDGGQHSAEQYF
D: -; size: -; J: TRBJ1-1; V: TRBV5-5; DNA: TGTGCCAGCAGCCCTGGGGGGTTGAACACTGAAGCTTTCTTT; CDR3: CASSPGGLNTEAFF
D: TRBD1; size: -; J: TRBJ2-7; V: TRBV6-1; DNA: TGTGCCAGCAGTGTAGCCGAACAGGGGACCTACGAGCAGTACTTC; CDR3: CASSVAEQGTYEQYF
D: -; size: -; J: TRBJ1-1; V: TRBV9; DNA: TGTGCCAGCAGCGTGTCCGGGAATGGATTCAACACTGAAGCTTTCTTT; CDR3: CASSVSGNGFNTEAFF
D: TRBD1; size: -; J: TRBJ1-1; V: TRBV6-1; DNA: TGTGCCAGCAGTGAAAGGGGGCTTGGGGACACTGAAGCTTTCTTT; CDR3: CASSERGLGDTEAFF
D: TRBD1; size: -; J: TRBJ1-5; V: TRBV10-2; DNA: TGCGCCAGCAGAGGACAGGAGAATCAGCCCCAGCATTTT; CDR3: CASRGQENQPQHF
D: -; size: -; J: TRBJ2-3; V: TRBV5-1; DNA: TGCGCCAGCAGCTTGGTATCAGATACGCAGTATTTT; CDR3: CASSLVSDTQYF
D: -; size: -; J: TRBJ1-5; V: TRBV4-1; DNA: TGCGCCAGCAGCCAAGAAGGCAGGGGTAATCAGCCCCAGCATTTT; CDR3: CASSQEGRGNQPQHF
D: TRBD1; size: -; J: TRBJ2-7; V: TRBV4-1; DNA: TGCGCCAGCAGCCAAGGACAGGGGGCATCCTACGAGCAGTACTTC; CDR3: CASSQGQGASYEQYF
D: -; size: -; J: TRBJ1-1; V: TRBV23-1; DNA: TGCGCCAGCAGTCAAAGGACATTGCCTGAAGCTTTCTTT; CDR3: CASSQRTLPEAFF
D: -; size: -; J: TRBJ1-6; V: TRBV19; DNA: TGTGCCAGTAGACCTTCGACAGCTTATAATTCACCCCTCCACTTT; CDR3: CASRPSTAYNSPLHF
D: -; size: -; J: TRBJ1-1; V: TRBV2; DNA: TGTGCCAGCAGGACGTACTCCGGGGGGGGCACTGAAGCTTTCTTT; CDR3: CASRTYSGGGTEAFF
D: TRBD1; size: once; J: TRBJ1-5; V: TRBV19; DNA: TGTGCCAGTAGTTTGACAGGGGGTTTCAATCAGCCCCAGCATTTT; CDR3: CASSLTGGFNQPQHF
D: TRBD1; size: -; J: TRBJ1-5; V: TRBV6-5; DNA: TGTGCCAGCAGTTTGGGGACAGGGCGGGGGCAGCCCCAGCATTTT; CDR3: CASSLGTGRGQPQHF
D: TRBD2; size: -; J: TRBJ2-3; V: TRBV2; DNA: TGTGCCAGCAGGGTACTAGCGGGGGGGCTAGATACGCAGTATTTT; CDR3: CASRVLAGGLDTQYF
D: -; size: -; J: TRBJ1-3; V: TRBV7-8; DNA: TGTGCCAGCAGCTTAGGGGGGGTTTACTCTGGAAACACCATATATTTT; CDR3: CASSLGGVYSGNTIYF
D: -; size: -; J: TRBJ1-3; V: TRBV7-2; DNA: TGTGCCAGCAGCTTAGGAGCTACCTCTGGAAACACCATATATTTT; CDR3: CASSLGATSGNTIYF
D: -; size: -; J: TRBJ2-5; V: TRBV7-9; DNA: TGTGCCAGCAGCTTAGGCGGCTACCAAGAGACCCAGTACTTC; CDR3: CASSLGGYQETQYF
D: -; size: -; J: TRBJ1-6; V: TRBV30; DNA: TGTGCCTGGACTCACCGGGCAGGAGGGAATTCACCCCTCCACTTT; CDR3: CAWTHRAGGNSPLHF
D: TRBD1; size: once; J: TRBJ1-5; V: TRBV19; DNA: TGTGCCAGTAGTCTACAGGACAGGGGGGGTGATCAGCCCCAGCATTTT; CDR3: CASSLQDRGGDQPQHF
D: TRBD1; size: -; J: TRBJ2-7; V: TRBV7-8; DNA: TGTGCCAGCAGCTTCCGGACAGGGGTCTCCTACGAGCAGTACTTC; CDR3: CASSFRTGVSYEQYF
D: TRBD1; size: -; J: TRBJ2-4; V: TRBV13; DNA: TGTGCCAGCAGAAGACAGGGGACCAAAAACATTCAGTACTTC; CDR3: CASRRQGTKNIQYF
D: TRBD1; size: -; J: TRBJ1-4; V: TRBV4-2; DNA: TGTGCCAGCAGCCAAACAGGACAGGGAGGGAAACTGTTTTTT; CDR3: CASSQTGQGGKLFF
D: TRBD1; size: -; J: TRBJ2-2; V: TRBV6-5; DNA: TGTGCCAGCAGTAAACAGGGGGCCGGGGAGCTGTTTTTT; CDR3: CASSKQGAGELFF
D: -; size: -; J: TRBJ1-6; V: TRBV4-3; DNA: TGCGCCAGCAGCCAATTTCTCGACCAGGGGAATTCACCCCTCCACTTT; CDR3: CASSQFLDQGNSPLHF
D: TRBD1; size: -; J: TRBJ2-1; V: TRBV7-7; DNA: TGTGCTAGCAGCTTAGTTAAGACAGGGAATACGAATGAGCAGTTCTTC; CDR3: CASSLVKTGNTNEQFF